This TCR beta chain was documented in a study of regulatory T cells. Amplification used 52 TRBV primers and 13 TRBJ primers. Sequenced by immunoSEQ multiplex PCR; TCRdb stores in-frame clones only, minus some. The sample has about 15,000 clones; 92% are singletons. V lost 0 bases, J lost 6 bases, and 5 bases stayed unmatched. The germline V gene has CDR1 MNHNS and CDR2 SASEGT. The CDR3 runs to 14 residues. Sequencing used CD8+ T cells sorted from blood. The genes are TRBV6-1 and TRBJ2-7; 7 nucleotides match TRBD2. This TCR derives from a person aged 18-29 years with CD3G deficiency. The CDR3 region has the DNA TGTGCCAGCAGTGAAGCGTCTGGGGGGGGCGAGCAGTACTTC. Encoded protein: CASSEASGGGEQYF.